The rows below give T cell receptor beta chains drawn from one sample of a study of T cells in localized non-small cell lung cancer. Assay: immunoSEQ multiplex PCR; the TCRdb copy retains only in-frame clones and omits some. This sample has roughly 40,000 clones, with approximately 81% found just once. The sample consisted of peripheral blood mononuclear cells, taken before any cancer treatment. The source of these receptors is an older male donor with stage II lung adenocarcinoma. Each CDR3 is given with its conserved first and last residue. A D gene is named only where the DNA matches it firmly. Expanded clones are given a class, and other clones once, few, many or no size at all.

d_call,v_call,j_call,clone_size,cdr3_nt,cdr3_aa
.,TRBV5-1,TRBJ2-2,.,TGCGCCAGCAGCTTCGCACAGGGTGGCACCGGGGAGCTGTTTTTT,CASSFAQGGTGELFF
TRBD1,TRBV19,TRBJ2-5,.,TGTGCCAGTACCGGGACAGGAGAGACCCAGTACTTC,CASTGTGETQYF
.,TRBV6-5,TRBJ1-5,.,TGTGCCAGCAGTTACGACGGGGGAAGCAATCAGCCCCAGCATTTT,CASSYDGGSNQPQHF
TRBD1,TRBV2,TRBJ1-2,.,TGTGCCAGCAACGAACAACAGGGGGGAGACTATGGCTACACCTTC,CASNEQQGGDYGYTF
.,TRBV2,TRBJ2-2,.,TGTGCCAGCAGTGTGCTGTCGAACACCGGGGAGCTGTTTTTT,CASSVLSNTGELFF
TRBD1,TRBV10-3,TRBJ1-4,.,TGTGCCATCAGTGAGGACAGGGGCAATGAAAAACTGTTTTTT,CAISEDRGNEKLFF
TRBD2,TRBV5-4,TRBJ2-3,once,TGTGCCAGCAGCTTCGACCCAGGGACTAGCGGGTACTCAGATACGCAGTATTTT,CASSFDPGTSGYSDTQYF
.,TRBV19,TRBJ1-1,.,TGTGCCAGTAGTAATCCAGGGAAGGGGGGGACTGAAGCTTTCTTT,CASSNPGKGGTEAFF
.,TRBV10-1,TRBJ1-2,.,TGCGCCAACGTCCTCCGGGACCCCTATGGCTACACCTTC,CANVLRDPYGYTF
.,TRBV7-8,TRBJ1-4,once,TGTGCCAGCAGCCGGGCGGGGGTCGGTTTAGGGGAAAAACTGTTTTTT,CASSRAGVGLGEKLFF
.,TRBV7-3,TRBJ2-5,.,TGTGCCAGCAGCATAGGACAGAAAGAGACCCAGTACTTC,CASSIGQKETQYF
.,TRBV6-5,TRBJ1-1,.,TGTGCCAGCAGTTATAGGGGAAACACTGAAGCTTTCTTT,CASSYRGNTEAFF
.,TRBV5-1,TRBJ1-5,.,TGCGCCAGCAGCTTCGCAGAGATTAGCAATCAGCCCCAGCATTTT,CASSFAEISNQPQHF
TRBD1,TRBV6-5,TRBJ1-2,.,TGTGCCAGCAGTTTGGGACAGGGGGCTCCTGGCTACACCTTC,CASSLGQGAPGYTF
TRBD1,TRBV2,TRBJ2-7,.,TGTGCCAGCGATCGGACAGGAAAACTCGAGCAGTACTTC,CASDRTGKLEQYF
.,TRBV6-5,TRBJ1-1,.,TGTGCCAGCAGTTCCATCCCAAGATGGACTGAAGCTTTCTTT,CASSSIPRWTEAFF
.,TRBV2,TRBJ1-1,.,TGTGCCAGCAGTGAATGGGACACTGAAGCTTTCTTT,CASSEWDTEAFF
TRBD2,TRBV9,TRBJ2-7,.,TGTGCCAGCAGCGCAGTTCAGGAGCTACGAGGCGGGGGCTTC,CASSAVQELRGGGF
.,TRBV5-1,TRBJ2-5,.,TGCGCCAGCAGCTTAGGCCTAGATCGAGAGACCCAGTACTTC,CASSLGLDRETQYF
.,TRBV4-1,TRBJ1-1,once,TGCGCCAGCAGCTTTGGGGGGGACATAATTAACACTGAAGCTTTCTTT,CASSFGGDIINTEAFF
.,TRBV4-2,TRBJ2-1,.,TGTGCCAGCAGCAACGGGGTACGCGATGAGCAGTTCTTC,CASSNGVRDEQFF
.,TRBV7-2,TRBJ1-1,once,TGTGCCAGCAGTTTACAGGAGAACACTGAAGCTTTCTTT,CASSLQENTEAFF
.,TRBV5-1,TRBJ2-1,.,TGCGCCAGCAGCCGGGTCTTCCCGGAAGGTGAGCAGTTCTTC,CASSRVFPEGEQFF
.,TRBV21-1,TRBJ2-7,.,TGTGCCAGCAGCAAAGGGGTTTCCTACGAGCAGTACTTC,CASSKGVSYEQYF
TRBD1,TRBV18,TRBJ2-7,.,TGTGCCAGCTCGTCCGGGACAGGCAGTACGAGCATGGACTTC,CASSSGTGSTSMDF
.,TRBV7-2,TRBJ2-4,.,TGTGCCAGCAGCTTAGCCTCGAGCATCCCGGACATTCAGTACTTC,CASSLASSIPDIQYF
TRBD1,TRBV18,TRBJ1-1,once,TGTGCCAGCTCACCACCGACGGTCGACAGGGGAATGGCTTTCTTT,CASSPPTVDRGMAFF
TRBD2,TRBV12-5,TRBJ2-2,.,TGTGCTAGTGGTCAAAGCGGGACGGTACGCGGGGAGCTGTTTTTT,CASGQSGTVRGELFF
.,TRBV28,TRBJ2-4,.,TGTGCCAGCAGTTTATCAGGGGCGGCCAAAAACATTCAGTACTTC,CASSLSGAAKNIQYF
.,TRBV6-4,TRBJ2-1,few,TGTGCCAGCAGTGAATACGACGGTTACAATGAGCAGTTCTTC,CASSEYDGYNEQFF
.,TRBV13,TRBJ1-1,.,TGTGCCAGCAGCTTAGTAGACATGAACACTGAAGCTTTCTTT,CASSLVDMNTEAFF
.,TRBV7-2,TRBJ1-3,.,TGTGCCAGCAGCTTAGGGGGGACTGGAAACACCATATATTTT,CASSLGGTGNTIYF
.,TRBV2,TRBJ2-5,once,TGTGCCAGCAGTGAGGTTTATGGGGGACAATCTAGGGAGACCCAGTACTTC,CASSEVYGGQSRETQYF
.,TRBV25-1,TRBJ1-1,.,TGTGCCAGCACGTCGCCGTTCCTGAACACTGAAGCTTTCTTT,CASTSPFLNTEAFF
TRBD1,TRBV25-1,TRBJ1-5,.,TGTGCCAGCAGTAATAGAAGACAGGGACATCAGCCCCAGCATTTT,CASSNRRQGHQPQHF
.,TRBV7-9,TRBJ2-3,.,TGTGCCAGCAGCCTAGCTTCAAGTGGGGTCCAAGATACGCAGTATTTT,CASSLASSGVQDTQYF
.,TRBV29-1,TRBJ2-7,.,TGCAGCGTTGAGCGGGATCCTTACGAGCAGTACTTC,CSVERDPYEQYF
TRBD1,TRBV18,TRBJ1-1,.,TGTGCCAGCTCACCACCGGGACAGGGGAACACTGAAGCTTTCTTT,CASSPPGQGNTEAFF
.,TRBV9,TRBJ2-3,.,TGTGCCAGCAGCGTAGGGTCGGATACGCAGTATTTT,CASSVGSDTQYF
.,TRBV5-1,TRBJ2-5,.,TGCGCCAGCAGCTTGGGCCCAGGGGAGGGGCAAGAGACCCAGTACTTC,CASSLGPGEGQETQYF
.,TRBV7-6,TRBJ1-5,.,TGTGCCAGCAGCTCGGGCCCAGACCCCAATCAGCCCCAGCATTTT,CASSSGPDPNQPQHF
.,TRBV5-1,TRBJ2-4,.,TGCGCCAGCAGCTTGGCCGGGGGAGACATTCAGTACTTC,CASSLAGGDIQYF
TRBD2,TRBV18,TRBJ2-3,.,TGTGCCAGCTCACCACCGGGACTAGCGGGAACAGATACGCAGTATTTT,CASSPPGLAGTDTQYF
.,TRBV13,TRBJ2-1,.,TGTGCCAGCAGCTTAGTGCCGGGGGTCCGGCCAGGGTATGAGCAGTTCTTC,CASSLVPGVRPGYEQFF
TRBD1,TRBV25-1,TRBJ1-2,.,TGTGCCAGCAGCCTACTGGGACAGGGGGCAGCTGGCTACACCTTC,CASSLLGQGAAGYTF
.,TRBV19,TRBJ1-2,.,TGTGCCAGTAGTATAGTACCCCTACCGCGGACATTCACCTTC,CASSIVPLPRTFTF
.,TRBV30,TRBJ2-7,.,TGTGCCTGGAGTCGAAACAGCGAGCAGTACTTC,CAWSRNSEQYF
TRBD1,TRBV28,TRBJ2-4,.,TGTGCCAGCAGTCCCCCCGACAGGGCGGACATTCAGTACTTC,CASSPPDRADIQYF
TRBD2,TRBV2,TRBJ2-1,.,TGTGCCAGCAGGTTAGCGGGAGGATCGGGTGAGCAGTTCTTC,CASRLAGGSGEQFF
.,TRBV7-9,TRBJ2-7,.,TGTGCCAGCAGCTCCCAAGGTCGTGGGGAGCAGTACTTC,CASSSQGRGEQYF
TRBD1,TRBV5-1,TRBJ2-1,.,TGCGCCAGCAGCTTGTCGGGACAGGGTACGAATGAGCAGTTCTTC,CASSLSGQGTNEQFF
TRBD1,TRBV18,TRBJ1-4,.,TGTGCCAGCTCACCTACAGGGGCGGGAGAAAAACTGTTTTTT,CASSPTGAGEKLFF
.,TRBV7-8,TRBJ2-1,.,TGTGCCAGCAGCCCGGACAGCTACAATGAGCAGTTCTTC,CASSPDSYNEQFF
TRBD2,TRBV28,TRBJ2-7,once,TGTGCCAGCAGTTCCCCCGGGACTAGCTCCTACGAGCAGTACTTC,CASSSPGTSSYEQYF
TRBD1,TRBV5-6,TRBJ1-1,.,TGTGCCAGCGGGCGGGACAGTGCTTTCTTT,CASGRDSAFF
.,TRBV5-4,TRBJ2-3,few,TGTGCCAGCATGCGACTGTCTTCTAGCACAGATACGCAGTATTTT,CASMRLSSSTDTQYF
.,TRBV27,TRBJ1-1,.,TGTGCCAGCAGTCATATAAGTGGAGGTCGCGGTATTACTGAAGCTTTCTTT,CASSHISGGRGITEAFF
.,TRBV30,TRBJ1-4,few,TGTGCCTGGAGCTGGGATGAAAAACTGTTTTTT,CAWSWDEKLFF